One sample yielded the 21 T cell receptor beta chains listed below, sequenced in a study of T cell responses to AZD1222 COVID-19 vaccine. Some clones are missing from TCRdb's copy, which holds only in-frame ones; the method was immunoSEQ multiplex PCR. The table has about 140,000 clones, around 92% seen once; the top ten hold approximately 3.1%. The specimen was peripheral blood, collected on day 0 of AZD1222 vaccination. The receptors come from an adult in good health.

The gene calls are TRBV14 and TRBJ2-1, with 7 bases aligning to TRBD2. V shed 3 bases and J 12 bases; nucleotides not matched to a gene: 11. This CDR3 has 14 residues. Germline CDR1 reads SGHDN; CDR2 reads FVKESK. CDR3 in DNA: TGTGCCAGCAGCCACAAACGGACTAGTCAGCGGCAGTTCTTC. The encoded protein is CASSHKRTSQRQFF.

In its sample, this clone was seen a few times. This chain links TRBV12-5 with TRBJ1-4; D is undetermined. Looked up from germline, CDR1 is LGHNT and CDR2 is FRNRAP. With 2 bases removed from V and 8 bases from J, the gap between germline ends came to 18 bases. The CDR3 runs 16 residues. The CDR3 spells CASGLSPAGDGEKLFF. CDR3 DNA sequence: TGTGCTAGTGGTTTGTCCCCGGCGGGTGATGGGGAAAAACTGTTTTTT.

The chain carries TRBV6-2 or TRBV6-3 and TRBJ1-1, with 7 nucleotides matching TRBD1. V was pared by 0 bases and J by 0 bases, with 7 bases of the junction left unmatched. The CDR3 spans 17 residues. The germline V gene encodes CDR1 MNHEY and CDR2 SVGEGT. The CDR3 DNA is TGTGCCAGCAGTTACTCGGGGACAGTGAGCTTGAACACTGAAGCTTTCTTT. Protein product: CASSYSGTVSLNTEAFF.

This clone has a handful of counts. The V and J genes are TRBV28 and TRBJ1-2, with TRBD1 as a possible D gene (6 bases). The V end was cut by 5 bases, the J end by 4 bases, with 20 bases between. The CDR3 is 16 amino acids. From germline, CDR1 is MDHEN and CDR2 SYDVKM. Written as DNA, the CDR3 is TGTGCCAGCAGTCCTACAGGGCCGTCATCGACCTATGGCTACACCTTC. It yields the protein CASSPTGPSSTYGYTF.

The gene calls are TRBV24-1 and TRBJ2-1, with a possible D match to TRBD2 (6 bases). V lost 6 bases to trimming and J lost 7 bases, with 12 bases between them. The germline CDR1 and CDR2 sequences are KGHDR and SFDVKD. This CDR3 comprises 13 residues. In DNA, the CDR3 is TGTGCCACCAGTCTCGCGGGGACGAATGAGCAGTTCTTC. This gives the protein CATSLAGTNEQFF.

V and J are TRBV5-6 and TRBJ1-1, with a tentative D call TRBD1 (5 bases). V was cut by 4 bases and J by 5 bases, with 12 bases left in between. This CDR3 is 13 amino acids long. Per the germline V gene, CDR1 is SGHDT and CDR2 is YYEEEE. CDR3: CASSPPGRTEAFF. The CDR3 DNA reads TGTGCCAGCAGCCCCCCAGGGAGAACTGAAGCTTTCTTT.

This clone showed up just once. Here the CDR3 reads CASSLTGGTDTQYF. Written as DNA, the CDR3 is TGTGCCAGTAGTTTAACAGGGGGGACAGATACGCAGTATTTT. J is TRBJ2-3 and V is TRBV19; TRBD1 matches at 8 bases. Germline CDR1 is LNHDA and CDR2 is SQIVND (reference sequence). This CDR3 spans 14 amino acids. After removal of 5 bases from V and 3 bases from J, the junction contained 4 bases not matched to a gene.

The chain has TRBV7-2 and TRBJ2-7; maybe TRBD2 (5 bases). Trimming stripped 2 bases from V and 6 bases from J, with 11 bases between. The CDR3 consists of 13 residues. Germline V gene data show CDR1 as SGHTA and CDR2 as FQGNSA. DNA of the CDR3: TGTGCCAGCAGCTTATTTGAGGGATCCGAGCAGTACTTC. Protein sequence: CASSLFEGSEQYF.

This chain connects TRBV6-5 to TRBJ2-7; 11 bases are a match to TRBD2. The germline V gene encodes CDR1 MNHEY and CDR2 SVGAGI. J lost 3 bases, V lost 7 bases, and 5 bases had no gene match. The CDR3 extends over 14 amino acids. CDR3 in DNA: TGTGCCAGCACCCGGACTAGCGGGCTCTACGAGCAGTACTTC. Translated, it gives CASTRTSGLYEQYF.

The chain joins TRBV27 to TRBJ2-7; D tentatively reads TRBD1 or TRBD2 (6 bases each). This CDR3 has 14 residues. Germline-derived CDR1 and CDR2 are MNHEY and SMNVEV (reference sequence). The V and J ends lost 6 bases and 3 bases respectively, with 15 bases between them. The CDR3 region is CASSAEGQHYEQYF. The CDR3 nucleotides read TGTGCCAGCAGCGCGGAGGGACAACACTACGAGCAGTACTTC.

V usage is TRBV4-3 and J usage is TRBJ1-2; possible D gene TRBD1, 5 bases. Trimming shortened V by 0 bases and J by 4 bases, and 9 bases separated the two germline ends. Germline V gives CDR1 LGHNA, CDR2 YSLEER. CDR3 length: 14 amino acids. The CDR3 loop reads CASSQEAGSYGYTF. CDR3 sequence (DNA): TGCGCCAGCAGCCAAGAGGCAGGGTCCTATGGCTACACCTTC.

This clone was observed a few times. This sequence joins TRBV28 and TRBJ1-2; D remains unclear. The CDR3 is 13 amino acids. Germline CDR1 MDHEN, CDR2 SYDVKM. Deletions cut 5 bases from V and 1 base from J, with 8 bases between. The CDR3 spells CASSLPNNYGYTF. CDR3 DNA: TGTGCCAGCAGTCTTCCCAATAACTATGGCTACACCTTC.

This chain joins TRBV28 and TRBJ2-1; D gene ambiguous. Per the germline V gene, CDR1 is MDHEN and CDR2 is SYDVKM. V gave up 4 bases and J gave up 0 bases, with 10 bases separating them. The CDR3 length is 15 residues. CDR3 sequence: CASSWNTGSYNEQFF. CDR3 coding DNA: TGTGCCAGCAGTTGGAATACTGGCTCCTACAATGAGCAGTTCTTC.

The gene calls are TRBV7-8 and TRBJ2-1; 7 bases are shared with TRBD2. CDR1 and CDR2 (germline): SGHVS, FQNEAQ. The CDR3 runs to 14 residues. V lost 1 base, J lost 8 bases, and 5 bases stayed unmatched. In nucleotides, the CDR3 is TGTGCCAGCAGCTTAGAAGGACTAGGGTATGAGCAGTTCTTC. As protein: CASSLEGLGYEQFF. The complete variable domain, with remaining parts taken from reference TRBV7-8 and TRBJ2-1, reads GAGVSQSPRYKVAKRGQDVALRCDPISGHVSLFWYQQALGQGPEFLTYFQNEAQLDKSGLPSDRFFAERPEGSVSTLKIQRTQQEDSAVYLCASSLEGLGYEQFFGPGTRLTVL.

This clone turned up a few times. V usage is TRBV4-3 and J usage is TRBJ2-2; 13 nucleotides align to TRBD2. V lost 4 bases to trimming and J lost 8 bases; unmatched junction nucleotides: 10. CDR1 LGHNA and CDR2 YSLEER come from the germline V gene. The CDR3 has 17 amino acids. CDR3 loop: CASSPRTSGSRHGELFF. CDR3 DNA sequence: TGCGCCAGCAGCCCTAGGACTAGCGGGAGTCGGCATGGGGAGCTGTTTTTT.

Only one count was recorded for this clone. This sequence joins TRBV5-1 and TRBJ1-2, with 8 positions matching TRBD1. This CDR3 comprises 14 residues. Per the germline V gene, CDR1 is SGHRS and CDR2 is YFSETQ. V was clipped by 0 bases and J by 4 bases; unmatched bases: 2. The CDR3 protein is CASSLGDRIYGYTF. The DNA for the CDR3 is TGCGCCAGCAGCTTGGGGGACAGGATCTATGGCTACACCTTC.

This sequence joins TRBV3-1 (or the pseudogene TRBV3-2) and TRBJ2-7; 10 bases are a match to TRBD2. Looked up from germline, CDR1 is LGHDT and CDR2 is YNNKEL (reference sequence). This CDR3 is 13 amino acids long. With 3 bases clipped from V and 12 bases from J, the junction kept 8 bases outside the gene matches. The CDR3 protein is CASSHNSGGGLYF. The CDR3 bases are TGTGCCAGCAGCCATAACAGCGGGGGGGGTCTGTACTTC.

This chain uses TRBV18 with TRBJ2-7; D may be TRBD1 (5 bases). This CDR3 has 15 amino acids. V dropped 1 base and J dropped 4 bases, with 14 bases sitting between them. Germline V gives CDR1 KGHSH, CDR2 LQKENI. CDR3 sequence (DNA): TGTGCCAGCTCACCACGGGGCCGCCACTGGTACGAGCAGTACTTC. Its translation: CASSPRGRHWYEQYF.

This rearrangement joins TRBV9 to TRBJ1-3, with TRBD1 identical over 8 bases. The CDR3 sequence is 16 residues long. Germline V CDR1 and CDR2: SGDLS, YYNGEE. J gave up 0 bases and V 7 bases, and 9 bases lay outside the gene matches. CDR3 sequence: CASGRNDRGSGNTIYF. The CDR3 bases are TGTGCCAGCGGACGAAACGACAGGGGCTCTGGAAACACCATATATTTT.

The chain has TRBV4-2 and TRBJ2-7; D might be TRBD2 (6 bases). V lost 1 base and J 2 bases, leaving 18 bases between the germline ends. Germline CDR1 and CDR2: LGHNA and YNFKEQ. The CDR3 loop spans 17 amino acids. The CDR3 is CASSQGFDHREAYEQYF. CDR3 DNA: TGTGCCAGCAGCCAAGGCTTCGACCATAGGGAGGCCTACGAGCAGTACTTC.

The chain employs TRBV10-3 and TRBJ1-3, with D uncertain. Germline V CDR1 and CDR2: ENHRY, SYGVKD. This CDR3 is 14 amino acids long. Trimming cost V 2 bases and J 0 bases, with 5 bases left between them. Written as DNA, the CDR3 is TGTGCCATCAGTGAGGACATCTCTGGAAACACCATATATTTT. This codes for CAISEDISGNTIYF.